This is a list of T cell receptor beta chains from one sample in a study of blood T cell repertoires in COVID-19. Libraries were prepared by immunoSEQ multiplex PCR; TCRdb keeps only in-frame clonotypes and omits some of them. Among some 220,000 clones listed, 70% to 85% were seen once. Sequenced sample: peripheral blood. These receptors were obtained from a man aged 50-60 years with active or convalescent COVID-19. The CDR3 runs from the conserved cysteine through the conserved F or W. The D gene is left open where the match is weak. Expanded clones get a size class; other rows say once, few or many, or leave the size out.

cdr3_length d_call clone_size j_call v_call cdr3_nt cdr3_aa
14 NA once TRBJ2-3 TRBV5-1 TGCGCCAGCAGCCCGAGGGAATACACAGATACGCAGTATTTT CASSPREYTDTQYF
15 NA NA TRBJ1-2 TRBV4-1 TGCGCCAGCAGCCAAGATTTCACCCGGGGAGGGGGCTACACCTTC CASSQDFTRGGGYTF
15 TRBD1 NA TRBJ1-2 TRBV24-1 TGTGCCACCAGTGAAACGGGACAGCTAGAAGGCGGCTACACCTTC CATSETGQLEGGYTF
17 NA NA TRBJ2-1 TRBV18 TGTGCCAGCTCACCATCTCCTAGCGTAGTGTCCTACAATGAGCAGTTCTTC CASSPSPSVVSYNEQFF
16 TRBD2 NA TRBJ2-3 TRBV5-1 TGCGCCAGCAGCTTGGCCGGAGCGGGAGGCACAGATACGCAGTATTTT CASSLAGAGGTDTQYF
16 NA NA TRBJ1-2 TRBV9 TGTGCCAGCAGCGTAGGGGGACACCGAGCTAACTATGGCTACACCTTC CASSVGGHRANYGYTF
17 NA NA TRBJ1-3 TRBV7-8 TGTGCCAGCAGCAAGGTCGGGGCAGGGAGGTTTGGAAACACCATATATTTT CASSKVGAGRFGNTIYF
15 TRBD1 NA TRBJ1-1 TRBV6-2/TRBV6-3 TGTGCCAGCAGTTACGGACAGGGGGGGTTCACTGAAGCTTTCTTT CASSYGQGGFTEAFF
16 TRBD1 once TRBJ1-3 TRBV5-1 TGCGCCAGCAGCTCGACTCCCGGGACAGGGGGAAACACCATATATTTT CASSSTPGTGGNTIYF
15 TRBD1 NA TRBJ2-7 TRBV13 TGTGCCAGCAGCCTATCCGGGACAGGGGGTTACGAGCAGTACTTC CASSLSGTGGYEQYF
16 TRBD2 NA TRBJ2-7 TRBV9 TGTGCCAGCAGCGTGACTAGCGGGAGGGCACGGGGGGAGCAGTACTTC CASSVTSGRARGEQYF
15 NA NA TRBJ1-5 TRBV18 TGTGCCAGCTCACGGATGGGGGGGGAACTTCAGCCCCAGCATTTT CASSRMGGELQPQHF
17 TRBD2 NA TRBJ2-7 TRBV15 TGTGCCACCAGCAGAGAGGGGACTAGCGGGGGGTTCTACGAGCAGTACTTC CATSREGTSGGFYEQYF
17 TRBD2 NA TRBJ2-1 TRBV6-2/TRBV6-3 TGTGCCAGCAGCCCCTGGGAGACTAGCGGGAGGGCCAGTGAGCAGTTCTTC CASSPWETSGRASEQFF
15 NA once TRBJ1-4 TRBV3-1/TRBV3-2 TGTGCCAGCAGCCGCCCCGACGGCGGGAATGAAAAACTGTTTTTT CASSRPDGGNEKLFF
14 TRBD2 NA TRBJ2-7 TRBV7-6 TGTGTCAGCAGCAACGTAGCGGGAGGGTACGAGCAGTACTTC CVSSNVAGGYEQYF
16 NA NA TRBJ2-7 TRBV4-1 TGCGCCAGCAGCCAACAGGGGTCCCCTAACCCCTACGAGCAGTACTTC CASSQQGSPNPYEQYF
13 NA few TRBJ2-3 TRBV13 TGTGCCACCAGTTCCTGGGGGGCAGATACGCAGTATTTT CATSSWGADTQYF
17 NA NA TRBJ2-2 TRBV5-1 TGCGCCAGCAGCTTGGCCGGTCGTGAGGCAGGGGCCGGGGAGCTGTTTTTT CASSLAGREAGAGELFF
17 TRBD1 NA TRBJ2-4 TRBV5-1 TGCGCCAGCAGCCGCGTGGCAGGGGGCATGGCCAAAAACATTCAGTACTTC CASSRVAGGMAKNIQYF
13 NA NA TRBJ1-1 TRBV9 TGTGCCAGCAGCGTGGACAGTATCACTGAAGCTTTCTTT CASSVDSITEAFF
13 NA NA TRBJ1-1 TRBV15 TGTGCCACCAGCCAAACGGGGGGAGCTGGAGCTTTCTTT CATSQTGGAGAFF
18 TRBD1 NA TRBJ1-5 TRBV28 TGTGCCAGCAGCGACGGGACAGGGGGCAGGAGGGGGAATCAGCCCCAGCATTTT CASSDGTGGRRGNQPQHF
12 TRBD1 few TRBJ1-2 TRBV29-1 TGCAGCGTTGACCCAGGGGGCAGAACGTACACCTTC CSVDPGGRTYTF